This entry features one TCR beta chain sequence. Profiled with immunoSEQ multiplex PCR; TCRdb holds only in-frame clones, not every one. The data show about 220,000 clones, 85% to 90% seen once. The entry originates in a study of cytomegalovirus exposure and HLA in healthy donors. V was clipped by 3 bases and J by 3 bases; unmatched bases: 4. From germline, CDR1 is SGHTA and CDR2 FQGNSA. This CDR3 comprises 14 residues. The chain uses TRBV7-2 and TRBJ2-7; 8 bases agree with TRBD2. The sequence was collected from a man between 18 and 35 years old in good health and CMV-seronegative. Sequenced: PBMCs. This CDR3 is CASSFREGRYEQYF. CDR3 nucleotide sequence: TGTGCCAGCAGCTTTCGGGAGGGCCGCTACGAGCAGTACTTC.